A single count supports the clone carrying this T cell receptor (beta chain). The target antigen is unknown. The data belong to a study of cytomegalovirus exposure and HLA in healthy donors. Study-wide context: Caucasian-associated ancestry cluster membership applied to around 76% of 398 genotyped donors. Points from the study as a whole: DRB1 showed the most TCR associations and HLA-C the fewest in a later analysis, as rates varied by HLA locus. Most TCR sequences proved rare, with some public TCRs found in many donors.

The PCR made use of 60 Vbeta and 13 Jbeta primers. Some clones are missing from TCRdb's copy, which holds only in-frame ones; the method was immunoSEQ multiplex PCR. The data contain approximately 120,000 clones, 77% of them singletons. CDR1 and CDR2 from the germline V gene are MGHDK and SYGVNS. CDR3 length equals 16 residues. Germline trimming cut 1 base from V and 4 bases from J; bases unmatched to any gene: 7. J is TRBJ2-3 and V is TRBV25-1; TRBD2 matches 8 bases. The sequence was collected from a woman aged 40 to 49 in good health and CMV-seropositive. The sequenced sample consisted of PBMCs. CDR3 in amino acids: CASSELASGLADTQYF. CDR3 nucleotides: TGTGCCAGCAGTGAATTGGCTAGCGGGTTGGCAGATACGCAGTATTTT.